This T cell receptor beta chain was identified in a study of T-cell reconstitution after alpha-beta-depleted transplantation in children. Whole-study results and caveats: Surviving thymic progenitors and recipient T cells were the source of high TCRbeta diversity at day 60 in some patients. Among T cells one year after transplant, newly produced cells accounted for most counts and diversity.

This clonotype was observed at least ten times. As yet, its antigen is unknown. The CDR3 is 13 amino acids. From germline, CDR1 is SQVTM and CDR2 ANQGSEA. Trimming cost V 7 bases and J 0 bases, with 13 bases left between them. This sample's TCRbeta library carried unique molecular identifier barcodes. From the PCR reads, TCRdb called clonotypes with MiXCR, one entry per CDR3 protein. The sample has some 300,000 distinct CDR3 sequences, approximately 7.3% seen once. This clonotype was obtained from a female patient aged 2-9 years who had a stem cell transplant for Fanconi anemia, so the T cells may come from the graft donor. Source: peripheral blood, taken 360 days after TCRalphabeta/CD19-depleted stem cell transplant. V usage is TRBV29-1 and J usage is TRBJ2-7; possibly TRBD2 for D (6 bases). CDR3 bases: TGCAGCGCAGCGGGCCCGAACTCCTACGAGCAGTACTTC. Amino acid sequence: CSAAGPNSYEQYF.